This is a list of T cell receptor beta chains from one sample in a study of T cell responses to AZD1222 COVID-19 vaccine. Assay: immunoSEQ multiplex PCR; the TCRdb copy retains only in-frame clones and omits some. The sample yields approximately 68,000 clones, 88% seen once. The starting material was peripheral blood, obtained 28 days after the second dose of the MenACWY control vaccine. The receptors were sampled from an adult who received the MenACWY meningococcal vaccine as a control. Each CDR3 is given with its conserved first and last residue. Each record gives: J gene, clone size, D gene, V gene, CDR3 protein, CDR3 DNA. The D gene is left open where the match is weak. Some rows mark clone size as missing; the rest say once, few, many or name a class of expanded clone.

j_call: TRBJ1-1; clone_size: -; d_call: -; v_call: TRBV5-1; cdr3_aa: CASRINSGVGAEAFF; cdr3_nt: TGCGCCAGCAGGATAAATTCCGGGGTGGGGGCTGAAGCTTTCTTT
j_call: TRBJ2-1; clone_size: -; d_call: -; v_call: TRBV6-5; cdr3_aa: CASGAYNEQFF; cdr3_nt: TGTGCCAGCGGCGCCTACAATGAGCAGTTCTTC
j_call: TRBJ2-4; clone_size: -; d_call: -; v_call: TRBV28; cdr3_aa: CASSPTGLAKNIQYF; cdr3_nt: TGTGCCAGCAGCCCTACTGGGCTAGCCAAAAACATTCAGTACTTC
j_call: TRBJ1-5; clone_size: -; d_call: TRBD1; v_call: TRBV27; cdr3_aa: CAGRQGCNQPQHF; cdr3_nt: TGTGCCGGAAGACAGGGGTGCAATCAGCCCCAGCATTTT
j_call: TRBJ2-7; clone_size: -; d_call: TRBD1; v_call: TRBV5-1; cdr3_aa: CASSLEGGELSEQYF; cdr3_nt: TGCGCCAGCAGCTTGGAAGGGGGCGAACTTTCCGAGCAGTACTTC
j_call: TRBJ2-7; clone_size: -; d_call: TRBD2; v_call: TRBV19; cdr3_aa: CASSLAGVTYEQYF; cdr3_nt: TGTGCCAGTAGTCTCGCGGGGGTAACCTACGAGCAGTACTTC
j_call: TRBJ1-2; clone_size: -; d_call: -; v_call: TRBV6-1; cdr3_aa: CASSERAVDRGYTF; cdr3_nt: TGTGCCAGCAGTGAAAGGGCAGTGGACCGGGGCTACACCTTC
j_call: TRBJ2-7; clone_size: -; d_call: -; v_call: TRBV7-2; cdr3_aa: CASSSTTGEQYF; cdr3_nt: TGTGCCAGCAGCTCCACCACAGGGGAGCAGTACTTC
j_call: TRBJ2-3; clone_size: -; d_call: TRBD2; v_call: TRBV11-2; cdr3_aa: CASSLEGPGSGRVTDTQYF; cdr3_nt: TGTGCCAGCAGCTTAGAGGGGCCGGGTAGCGGGAGGGTGACAGATACGCAGTATTTT
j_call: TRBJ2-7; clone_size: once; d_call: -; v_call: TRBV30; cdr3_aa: CAWSVGPPGGEQYF; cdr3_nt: TGTGCCTGGAGTGTAGGTCCCCCCGGGGGCGAGCAGTACTTC
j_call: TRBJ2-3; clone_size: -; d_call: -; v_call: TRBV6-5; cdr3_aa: CASSYSLLAGTDTQYF; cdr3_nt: TGTGCCAGCAGTTACTCGTTGCTAGCTGGCACAGATACGCAGTATTTT
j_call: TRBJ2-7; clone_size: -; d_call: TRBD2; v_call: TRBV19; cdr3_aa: CASSRAGGGPDYEQYF; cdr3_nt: TGTGCCAGTAGTCGGGCCGGCGGGGGGCCCGATTACGAGCAGTACTTC
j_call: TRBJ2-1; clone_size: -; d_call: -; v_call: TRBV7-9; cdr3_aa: CASSLFVGTNNEQFF; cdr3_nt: TGTGCCAGCAGCTTATTCGTAGGCACCAACAATGAGCAGTTCTTC
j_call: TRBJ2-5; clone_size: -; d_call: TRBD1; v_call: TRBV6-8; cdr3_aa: CASSRQTRQGGFEETQYF; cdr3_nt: TGTGCCAGCAGCCGACAGACCCGACAGGGGGGGTTCGAAGAGACCCAGTACTTC
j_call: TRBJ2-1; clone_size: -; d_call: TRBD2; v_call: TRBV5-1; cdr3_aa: CASSHGTSGFAEQFF; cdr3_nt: TGCGCCAGCAGCCACGGGACTAGCGGGTTTGCTGAGCAGTTCTTC
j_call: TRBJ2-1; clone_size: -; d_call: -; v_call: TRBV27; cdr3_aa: CASSPPVDQRRHYNEQFF; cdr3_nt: TGTGCCAGCAGTCCGCCTGTGGACCAGCGGAGACATTACAATGAGCAGTTCTTC
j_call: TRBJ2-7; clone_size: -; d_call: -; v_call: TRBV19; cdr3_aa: CASSLSVGGEQYF; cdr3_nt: TGTGCCAGTAGTCTGAGCGTTGGGGGGGAGCAGTACTTC
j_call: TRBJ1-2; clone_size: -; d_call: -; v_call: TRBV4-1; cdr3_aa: CASSQDLGSRRTF; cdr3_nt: TGCGCCAGCAGCCAAGATCTGGGCAGTAGGAGGACCTTC
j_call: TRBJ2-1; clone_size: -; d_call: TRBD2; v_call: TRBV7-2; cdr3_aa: CASSPASSGGAYEQFF; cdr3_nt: TGTGCCAGCAGCCCCGCCTCTAGCGGGGGGGCTTATGAGCAGTTCTTC
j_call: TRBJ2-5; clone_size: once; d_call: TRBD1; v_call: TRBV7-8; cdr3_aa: CASSLVGTGRQETQYF; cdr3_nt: TGTGCCAGCAGCTTAGTAGGGACAGGGCGCCAAGAGACCCAGTACTTC
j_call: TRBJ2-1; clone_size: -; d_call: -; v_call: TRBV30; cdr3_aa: CASGRGPTSEQFF; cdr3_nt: TGTGCCAGCGGGCGAGGACCTACTTCTGAGCAGTTCTTC
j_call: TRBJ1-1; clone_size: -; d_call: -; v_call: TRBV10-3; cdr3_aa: CAIRARTTDTEAFF; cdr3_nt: TGTGCCATCAGAGCGAGGACAACGGACACTGAAGCTTTCTTT
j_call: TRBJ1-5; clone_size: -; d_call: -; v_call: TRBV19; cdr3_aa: CASSGHISNQPQHF; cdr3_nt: TGTGCCAGTAGCGGACACATTAGCAATCAGCCCCAGCATTTT
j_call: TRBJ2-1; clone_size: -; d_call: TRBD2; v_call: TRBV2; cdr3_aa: CASSVVAGPYNEQFF; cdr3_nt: TGTGCCAGCAGTGTGGTAGCGGGACCTTACAATGAGCAGTTCTTC
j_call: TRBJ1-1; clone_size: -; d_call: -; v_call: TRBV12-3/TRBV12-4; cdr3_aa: CASLRQPESAFF; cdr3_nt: TGTGCCAGCCTTCGACAGCCTGAAAGTGCTTTCTTT
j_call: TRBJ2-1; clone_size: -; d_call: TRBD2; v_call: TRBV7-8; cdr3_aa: CASSSTGGVKQFF; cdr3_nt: TGTGCCAGCAGCTCGACGGGGGGGGTCAAGCAGTTCTTC
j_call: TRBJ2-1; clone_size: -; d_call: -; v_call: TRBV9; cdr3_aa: CASSVILGNEQFF; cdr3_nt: TGTGCCAGCAGCGTAATACTAGGAAATGAGCAGTTCTTC
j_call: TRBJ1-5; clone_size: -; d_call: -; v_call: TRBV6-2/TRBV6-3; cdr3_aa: CASSQQGEGQPQHF; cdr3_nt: TGTGCCAGCAGTCAACAGGGAGAGGGTCAGCCCCAGCATTTT
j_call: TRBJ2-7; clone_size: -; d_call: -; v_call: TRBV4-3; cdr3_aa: CASSQDGSRDHPYEQYF; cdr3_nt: TGCGCCAGCAGCCAAGACGGGTCAAGGGACCATCCCTACGAGCAGTACTTC
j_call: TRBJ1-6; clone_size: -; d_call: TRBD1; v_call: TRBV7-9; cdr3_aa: CASSLGTGALNNSPLHF; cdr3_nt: TGTGCCAGCAGCTTAGGTACAGGGGCACTGAATAATTCACCCCTCCACTTT
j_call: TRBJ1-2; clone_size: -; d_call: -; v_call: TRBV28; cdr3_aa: CASSFMDRDYGYTF; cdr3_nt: TGTGCCAGCAGTTTTATGGACCGGGACTATGGCTACACCTTC
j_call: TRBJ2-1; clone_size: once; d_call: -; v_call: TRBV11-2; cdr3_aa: CASSLGTNEQFF; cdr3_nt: TGTGCCAGCAGCTTAGGGACTAATGAGCAGTTCTTC
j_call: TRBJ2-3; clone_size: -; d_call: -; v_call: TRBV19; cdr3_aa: CASSVGADTQYF; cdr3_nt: TGTGCCAGTAGTGTGGGGGCAGATACGCAGTATTTT
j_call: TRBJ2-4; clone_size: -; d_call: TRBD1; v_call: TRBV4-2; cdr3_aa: CASSQRGQLLAKNIQYF; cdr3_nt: TGTGCCAGCAGCCAGAGGGGGCAGCTTCTAGCCAAAAACATTCAGTACTTC
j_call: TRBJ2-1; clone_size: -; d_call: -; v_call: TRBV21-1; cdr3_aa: CASSKSRLAGISRDEQFF; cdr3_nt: TGTGCCAGCAGCAAAAGCCGACTAGCGGGGATCTCTAGGGATGAGCAGTTCTTC
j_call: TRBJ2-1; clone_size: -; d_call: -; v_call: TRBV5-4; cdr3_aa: CASSLGPPQDEQFF; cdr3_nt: TGTGCCAGCAGCTTGGGACCGCCGCAGGATGAGCAGTTCTTC
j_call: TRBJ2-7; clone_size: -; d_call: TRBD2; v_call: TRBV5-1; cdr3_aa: CASSWGLAGGPEEQYF; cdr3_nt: TGCGCCAGCAGCTGGGGACTAGCGGGAGGGCCGGAGGAGCAGTACTTC
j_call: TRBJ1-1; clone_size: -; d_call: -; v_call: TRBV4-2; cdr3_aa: CASSHAGSGTEAFF; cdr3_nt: TGTGCCAGCAGCCATGCGGGGAGTGGCACTGAAGCTTTCTTT
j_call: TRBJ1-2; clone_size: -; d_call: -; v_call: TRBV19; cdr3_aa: CASSMTGNYGYTF; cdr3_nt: TGTGCCAGTAGTATGACGGGGAACTATGGCTACACCTTC
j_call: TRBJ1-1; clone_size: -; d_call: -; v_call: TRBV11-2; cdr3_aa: CASSLDMNRAFF; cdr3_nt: TGTGCCAGCAGCTTAGATATGAATCGAGCTTTCTTT
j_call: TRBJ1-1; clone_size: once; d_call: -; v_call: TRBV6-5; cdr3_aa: CASSYSRLLNTEAFF; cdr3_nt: TGTGCCAGCAGTTACTCACGGCTGCTTAACACTGAAGCTTTCTTT
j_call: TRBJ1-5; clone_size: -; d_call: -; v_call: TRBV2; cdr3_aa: CASRDGRTGMQPQHF; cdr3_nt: TGTGCCAGCAGGGACGGTAGAACGGGGATGCAGCCCCAGCATTTT
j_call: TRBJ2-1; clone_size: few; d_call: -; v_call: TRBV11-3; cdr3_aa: CASSLDRVGASYNEQFF; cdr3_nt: TGTGCCAGCAGCTTAGATCGCGTGGGAGCCTCCTACAATGAGCAGTTCTTC
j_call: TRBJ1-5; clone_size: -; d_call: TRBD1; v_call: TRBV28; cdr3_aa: CASRLTGLSNQPQHF; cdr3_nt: TGTGCCAGCAGGCTGACAGGGCTTAGCAATCAGCCCCAGCATTTT
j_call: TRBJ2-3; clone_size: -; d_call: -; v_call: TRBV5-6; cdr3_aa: CASSLRAGSTDTQYF; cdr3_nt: TGTGCCAGCAGCCTGAGGGCGGGGAGCACAGATACGCAGTATTTT
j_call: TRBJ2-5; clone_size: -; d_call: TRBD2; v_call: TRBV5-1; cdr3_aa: CASSFGGASLGETQYF; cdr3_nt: TGCGCCAGCAGCTTCGGGGGGGCGAGTCTAGGAGAGACCCAGTACTTC
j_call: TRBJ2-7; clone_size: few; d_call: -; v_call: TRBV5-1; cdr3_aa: CASSLESYEQYF; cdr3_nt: TGCGCCAGCAGCTTGGAGTCCTACGAGCAGTACTTC
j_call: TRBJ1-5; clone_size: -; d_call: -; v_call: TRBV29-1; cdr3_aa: CSVAIDLGLGGQPQHF; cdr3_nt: TGCAGCGTTGCAATAGACTTGGGTCTTGGGGGTCAGCCCCAGCATTTT
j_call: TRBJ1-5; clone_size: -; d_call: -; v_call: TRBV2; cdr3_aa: CASGRGGEQPQHF; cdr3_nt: TGTGCCAGCGGCAGGGGTGGCGAACAGCCCCAGCATTTT
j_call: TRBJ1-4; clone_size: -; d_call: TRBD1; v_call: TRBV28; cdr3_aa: CASRRGDRGPEKLFF; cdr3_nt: TGTGCCAGCAGACGTGGGGACAGGGGGCCTGAAAAACTGTTTTTT
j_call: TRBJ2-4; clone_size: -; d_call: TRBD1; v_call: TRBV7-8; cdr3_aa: CASSPGTGKNIQYF; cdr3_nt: TGTGCCAGCAGCCCCGGGACAGGGAAAAACATTCAGTACTTC
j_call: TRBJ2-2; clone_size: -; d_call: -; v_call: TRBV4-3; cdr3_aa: CASSQDLDRTGELFF; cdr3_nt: TGCGCCAGCAGCCAAGATCTAGACAGGACCGGGGAGCTGTTTTTT
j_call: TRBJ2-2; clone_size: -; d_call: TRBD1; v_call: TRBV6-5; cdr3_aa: CASSRTGPNSGELFF; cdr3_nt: TGTGCCAGCAGTAGGACAGGGCCGAACTCCGGGGAGCTGTTTTTT
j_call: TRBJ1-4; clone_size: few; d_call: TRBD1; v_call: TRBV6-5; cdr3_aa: CASSYSGTGGDEKLFF; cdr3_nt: TGTGCCAGCAGTTACTCAGGGACAGGGGGCGATGAAAAACTGTTTTTT
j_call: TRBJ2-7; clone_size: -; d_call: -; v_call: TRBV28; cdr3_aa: CASSPHMGSSYEQYF; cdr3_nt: TGTGCCAGCAGTCCCCACATGGGTTCCTCCTACGAGCAGTACTTC
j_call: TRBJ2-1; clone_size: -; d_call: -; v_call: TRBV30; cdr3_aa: CAWAGETEQFF; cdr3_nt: TGTGCCTGGGCAGGGGAGACTGAGCAGTTCTTC
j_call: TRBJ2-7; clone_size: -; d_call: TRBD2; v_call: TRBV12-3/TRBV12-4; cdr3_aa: CAIRISGVDEQYF; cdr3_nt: TGTGCCATCCGAATTAGCGGGGTTGACGAGCAGTACTTC
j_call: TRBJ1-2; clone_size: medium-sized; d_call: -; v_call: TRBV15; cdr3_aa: CATSTSGKFYGYTF; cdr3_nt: TGTGCCACCAGCACTTCAGGGAAGTTCTATGGCTACACCTTC
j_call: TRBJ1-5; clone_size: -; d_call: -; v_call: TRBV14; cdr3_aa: CASSQDGTGNQPQHF; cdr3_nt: TGTGCCAGCAGCCAAGATGGGACGGGGAATCAGCCCCAGCATTTT